These 32 T cell receptor beta chains share one sample of origin, sequenced in a study of cytomegalovirus exposure and HLA in healthy donors. 60 Vbeta and 13 Jbeta primers were used in PCR. TCRdb's table, derived via immunoSEQ multiplex PCR, lists solely in-frame clones and lacks some. The data hold 150,000 to 160,000 clones, with less than 80% observed a single time. The source material was PBMCs. All receptors derive from a man younger than 40 in good health and CMV-seronegative.

This sequence joins TRBV5-4 and TRBJ2-3, with 15 bases that match TRBD2. CDR1 and CDR2 from the germline V gene are SGHNT and YYREEE (reference sequence). CDR3 size: 15 residues. Trimming cost V 4 bases and J 6 bases; bases outside gene matches: 3. DNA for the CDR3: TGTGCCAGCAGCCGGACTAGCGGGGGGGTTGATACGCAGTATTTT. Its translation: CASSRTSGGVDTQYF.

The V gene is TRBV1, the J gene TRBJ2-1; whether TRBD2, the table's D call, matches the DNA was not checked. TRBV1 is labeled a pseudogene. The CDR3 has 12 residues. The CDR3 loop is CTSSHMPSEQFF. In DNA form, the CDR3 reads TGCACCAGCAGCCACATGCCTAGCGAGCAGTTCTTC.

This chain uses TRBV30 with TRBJ1-3; tentatively, D is TRBD1 (6 bases). V dropped 5 bases and J dropped 0 bases, with 17 bases sitting between them. The CDR3 is 16 amino acids. Germline CDR1 reads GTSNPN; CDR2 reads SVGIG (reference sequence). In DNA form, the CDR3 reads TGTGCCTGGGCCCGAACAGGGCCACTCTCTGGAAACACCATATATTTT. This codes for CAWARTGPLSGNTIYF.

The rearrangement joins TRBV7-6 to TRBJ2-2; weak D call: TRBD1 (5 bases). The CDR3 length is 15 residues. Germline V gene lookup returns CDR1 SGHVS and CDR2 FNYEAQ. V lost 4 bases and J 7 bases, leaving 16 bases between the germline ends. The CDR3 sequence: CASSSQTVLVGELFF. CDR3 DNA: TGTGCCAGCAGCTCCCAGACAGTTTTGGTCGGGGAGCTGTTTTTT.

This chain links TRBV15 with TRBJ2-7, with 8 bases matching TRBD1. The ends lost 1 base at V and 5 bases at J; junction bases unmatched: 10. The germline V gene has CDR1 LNHNV and CDR2 YYDKDF (reference sequence). The CDR3 sequence is 16 residues long. The DNA for the CDR3 is TGTGCCACCAGCAGAGTCCCGCAGGGGGCGGGAAACGAGCAGTACTTC. This sequence encodes CATSRVPQGAGNEQYF.

This clone turned up a few times. This chain connects TRBV11-2 to TRBJ2-5; a possible D gene is TRBD2 (5 bases). CDR1 is SGHAT and CDR2 is FQNNGV in the germline V gene. CDR3 length: 17 amino acids. The V gene lost 1 base and the J gene lost 5 bases, with 20 bases spanning the gap. CDR3 loop: CASSLGGWGSNWETQYF. The CDR3 DNA sequence: TGTGCCAGCAGCTTAGGCGGGTGGGGATCAAACTGGGAGACCCAGTACTTC.

CDR3 sequence (DNA): TGTGCCAGTAGTCAGCCGGACAGACAAGAGACCCAGTACTTC. Its translation: CASSQPDRQETQYF. The rearrangement links TRBV19 to TRBJ2-5, with D perhaps matching TRBD1 (6 bases). Trimming removed 5 bases at V and 2 bases at J, with 12 bases between. Germline V lookup: CDR1 LNHDA, CDR2 SQIVND (reference sequence). The CDR3 has 14 residues.

This clone was seen a few times. The gene calls are TRBV18 and TRBJ1-6; D may be TRBD1 (5 bases). V was trimmed by 1 base and J by 3 bases, leaving 7 bases between them. CDR1 KGHSH and CDR2 LQKENI come from the germline V gene. The CDR3 extends over 15 amino acids. CDR3 sequence reads: CASSPQGLYNSPLHF. CDR3 bases: TGTGCCAGCTCACCACAGGGGCTCTATAATTCACCCCTCCACTTT.

This chain links TRBV19 with TRBJ1-2; D not resolved. The length of the CDR3 is 15 residues. Between the trimmed V and J ends, which lost 2 bases and 0 bases, there was a span of 10 bases. The germline V gene encodes CDR1 LNHDA and CDR2 SQIVND (reference sequence). Here the CDR3 DNA reads TGTGCCAGTAGTATACTGGAGGGATCTAACTATGGCTACACCTTC. Encoded protein: CASSILEGSNYGYTF. Variable domain in full (rest from reference TRBV19 and TRBJ1-2): DGGITQSPKYLFRKEGQNVTLSCEQNLNHDAMYWYRQDPGQGLRLIYYSQIVNDFQKGDIAEGYSVSREKKESFPLTVTSAQKNPTAFYLCASSILEGSNYGYTFGSGTRLTVV.

The chain is built from TRBV6-5 and TRBJ2-6; D might be TRBD1 (5 bases). This CDR3 region has 15 residues. Germline CDR1 reads MNHEY; CDR2 reads SVGAGI. Trimming removed 6 bases at V and 0 bases at J, with 9 bases between. CDR3 DNA sequence: TGTGCCAGCAGCTCCGACAGCTCTGGGGCCAACGTCCTGACTTTC. This encodes CASSSDSSGANVLTF.

The CDR3 coding sequence is TGTGCCAGCAGTGAAGGATTTGGACTCTCTGGAAACACCATATATTTT. Protein product: CASSEGFGLSGNTIYF. This chain connects TRBV6-1 to TRBJ1-3; the D is unclear. This CDR3 has 16 residues. Germline V gene lookup returns CDR1 MNHNS and CDR2 SASEGT. V shed 1 base and J shed 0 bases, with 10 bases lying between them.

The chain combines TRBV19 with TRBJ2-4; D is perhaps TRBD2 (6 bases). The V gene lost 3 bases and the J gene lost 12 bases, with 12 bases spanning the gap. CDR3 size: 12 residues. Germline-derived CDR1 and CDR2 are LNHDA and SQIVND (reference sequence). The CDR3 DNA is TGTGCCAGTAGTATCGGTACGGGGGATCAGTACTTC. As protein: CASSIGTGDQYF.

The chain recombines TRBV27 with TRBJ1-1; 9 bases fit TRBD1. The trim removed 5 bases at V and 0 bases at J, leaving 4 bases unmatched. The germline gives CDR1 MNHEY, CDR2 SMNVEV (reference sequence). This CDR3 comprises 15 residues. Here the CDR3 reads CASSPDRGMNTEAFF. The DNA of the CDR3 is TGTGCCAGCAGTCCGGACAGGGGTATGAACACTGAAGCTTTCTTT.

The V gene is TRBV5-4, the J gene TRBJ2-2, with D tentatively TRBD1 (6 bases). Deletions cut 4 bases from V and 0 bases from J, with 13 bases between. Germline V gene sequence: CDR1 SGHNT, CDR2 YYREEE (reference sequence). This CDR3 contains 16 residues. The CDR3 spells CASSVPGHTNTGELFF. In DNA, the CDR3 is TGTGCCAGCAGCGTACCGGGACACACGAACACCGGGGAGCTGTTTTTT.

The chain uses TRBV5-1 and TRBJ2-7, with D tentatively TRBD2 (6 bases). The CDR3 is 14 residues long. CDR1 and CDR2 (germline): SGHRS, YFSETQ. Between the trimmed V and J ends, which lost 4 bases and 2 bases, there was a span of 13 bases. CDR3 region: CASSGGLRTYEQYF. Written as DNA, the CDR3 is TGCGCCAGCAGCGGGGGACTGCGAACCTACGAGCAGTACTTC. Full variable domain (rest looked up from reference TRBV5-1 and TRBJ2-7): KAGVTQTPRYLIKTRGQQVTLSCSPISGHRSVSWYQQTPGQGLQFLFEYFSETQRNKGNFPGRFSGRQFSNSRSEMNVSTLELGDSALYLCASSGGLRTYEQYFGPGTRLTVT.

This sequence joins TRBV28 and TRBJ1-5; 9 bases agree with TRBD1. The CDR3 extends over 14 amino acids. Germline CDR1 MDHEN, CDR2 SYDVKM. After removal of 6 bases from V and 7 bases from J, the junction contained 7 bases not matched to a gene. The DNA of the CDR3 is TGTGCCAGCAGGGACAGGGGCGGGGGCCAGCCCCAGCATTTT. Residues: CASRDRGGGQPQHF.

CDR3 nucleotides: TGTGCCAGCAGCGACCCGGGACATACCTACACCTTC. It is translated as CASSDPGHTYTF. The chain couples TRBV28 to TRBJ1-2; tentative D call: TRBD1 (6 bases). V was pared by 6 bases and J by 10 bases, with 15 bases between. The CDR3 spans 12 residues. From germline, CDR1 is MDHEN and CDR2 SYDVKM.

This rearrangement joins TRBV2 to TRBJ2-7; a possible D gene is TRBD2 (5 bases). The CDR3 consists of 14 residues. Trimming left V 3 bases short and J 0 bases short, with 9 bases between. Looked up from germline, CDR1 is SNHLY and CDR2 is FYNNEI. DNA for the CDR3: TGTGCCAGCAGTGAGGCGCGGGCCTCCTACGAGCAGTACTTC. It encodes CASSEARASYEQYF. Filled out from reference TRBV2 and TRBJ2-7, the complete variable domain reads EPEVTQTPSHQVTQMGQEVILRCVPISNHLYFYWYRQILGQKVEFLVSFYNNEISEKSEIFDDQFSVERPDGSNFTLKIRSTKLEDSAMYFCASSEARASYEQYFGPGTRLTVT.

The gene calls are TRBV27 and TRBJ1-4, with a tentative D call TRBD1 (6 bases). The V and J ends lost 6 bases and 13 bases respectively, with 12 bases between them. The CDR3 contains 11 residues. Per the germline V gene, CDR1 is MNHEY and CDR2 is SMNVEV (reference sequence). The CDR3 DNA reads as TGTGCCAGCAGCTATCAGGGGAGACTGTTTTTT. Translating gives CASSYQGRLFF. Complete variable domain (other parts from reference TRBV27 and TRBJ1-4): EAQVTQNPRYLITVTGKKLTVTCSQNMNHEYMSWYRQDPGLGLRQIYYSMNVEVTDKGDVPEGYKVSRKEKRNFPLILESPSPNQTSLYFCASSYQGRLFFGSGTQLSVL.

The sample holds a few counts of this clone. This chain joins TRBV5-1 and TRBJ2-1; TRBD2 matches 9 bases. Germline lookup yields CDR1 SGHRS and CDR2 YFSETQ. The length of the CDR3 is 16 residues. With 0 bases clipped from V and 9 bases from J, the junction kept 10 bases outside the gene matches. The CDR3 here is CASSLAQAGGLGEQFF. The CDR3 nucleotides are TGCGCCAGCAGCTTGGCCCAAGCGGGGGGTCTTGGTGAGCAGTTCTTC.

The chain uses TRBV5-4 and TRBJ2-5, with 10 bases fitting TRBD1. This CDR3 has 16 amino acids. Germline values: CDR1 SGHNT, CDR2 YYREEE (reference sequence). J lost 3 bases, V lost 6 bases, and 11 bases had no gene match. CDR3 in amino acids: CASTIITGTGEETQYF. Here the CDR3 DNA reads TGTGCCAGCACCATTATAACCGGGACAGGGGAAGAGACCCAGTACTTC. The full variable domain, completed using reference TRBV5-4 and TRBJ2-5, is ETGVTQSPTHLIKTRGQQVTLRCSSQSGHNTVSWYQQALGQGPQFIFQYYREEENGRGNFPPRFSGLQFPNYSSELNVNALELDDSALYLCASTIITGTGEETQYFGPGTRLLVL.

The chain is built from TRBV5-1 and TRBJ2-3; 10 nucleotides match TRBD2. J lost 2 bases, V lost 0 bases, and 3 bases had no gene match. The germline gives CDR1 SGHRS, CDR2 YFSETQ. This CDR3 comprises 16 residues. CDR3: CASSLGLAGDTDTQYF. The CDR3 region has the DNA TGCGCCAGCAGCTTGGGACTAGCGGGCGACACAGATACGCAGTATTTT.

The rearrangement joins TRBV19 to TRBJ1-1, with no clear D. CDR3 length: 13 residues. CDR1 LNHDA and CDR2 SQIVND come from the germline V gene (reference sequence). V lost 3 bases and J 4 bases, leaving 9 bases between the germline ends. The CDR3 region is CASSITSSTEAFF. CDR3 nucleotide sequence: TGTGCCAGTAGTATCACTTCCTCCACTGAAGCTTTCTTT.

This chain uses TRBV11-2 with TRBJ2-3; weak D call: TRBD1 (6 bases). The CDR3 covers 15 residues. In germline, CDR1 is SGHAT, CDR2 FQNNGV. Trimming cost V 1 base and J 0 bases, with 8 bases left between them. The CDR3 loop is CASSLVGGSTDTQYF. CDR3 coding DNA: TGTGCCAGCAGCTTAGTAGGGGGTAGCACAGATACGCAGTATTTT.

The rearrangement links TRBV7-2 to TRBJ1-3; D call uncertain. This CDR3 has 12 amino acids. Germline-derived CDR1 and CDR2 are SGHTA and FQGNSA. Trimming left V 3 bases short and J 8 bases short, with 8 bases between. CDR3 residues: CASSFSRDTIYF. The CDR3 region has the DNA TGTGCCAGCAGCTTCTCGAGAGACACCATATATTTT. The complete variable domain, with remaining parts taken from reference TRBV7-2 and TRBJ1-3, reads GAGVSQSPSNKVTEKGKDVELRCDPISGHTALYWYRQSLGQGLEFLIYFQGNSAPDKSGLPSDRFSAERTGGSVSTLTIQRTQQEDSAVYLCASSFSRDTIYFGEGSWLTVV.

The chain is built from TRBV4-1 and TRBJ2-1; 9 bases map to TRBD2. J lost 8 bases, V lost 1 base, and 6 bases had no gene match. Looked up from germline, CDR1 is MGHRA and CDR2 is YSYEKL. This CDR3 spans 15 amino acids. CDR3 region: CASSQVGAGGHEQFF. For the CDR3, the DNA is TGCGCCAGCAGCCAAGTGGGGGCGGGGGGGCATGAGCAGTTCTTC.

The genes are TRBV28 and TRBJ1-2; no clear D gene. The CDR3 is 15 amino acids. Germline assignment: CDR1 MDHEN and CDR2 SYDVKM. V lost 5 bases and J lost 2, with 15 bases in between. CDR3 protein: CASSPPVGMNYGYTF. The CDR3 nucleotides read TGTGCCAGCAGTCCCCCCGTCGGGATGAACTATGGCTACACCTTC.

The V call is TRBV4-2, the J call TRBJ2-5; the match to TRBD1 covers 8 bases. This CDR3 is 14 amino acids long. V shed 4 bases, J shed 3 bases, and the junction held 4 bases outside the gene matches. Germline V lookup: CDR1 LGHNA, CDR2 YNFKEQ. The CDR3: CASSRGTGEETQYF. The DNA for the CDR3 is TGTGCCAGCAGCCGAGGGACAGGCGAAGAGACCCAGTACTTC.

The CDR3 reads CASSVGWGSTEAFF. CDR3 DNA: TGTGCCAGCAGCGTAGGTTGGGGCAGTACTGAAGCTTTCTTT. This chain links TRBV9 with TRBJ1-1; a possible D gene is TRBD1 (5 bases). V lost 0 bases, J lost 5 bases, and 11 bases lay in between. The CDR3 loop spans 14 amino acids. Looked up from germline, CDR1 is SGDLS and CDR2 is YYNGEE. Using reference TRBV9 and TRBJ1-1 for the parts outside the CDR3, the full variable domain is DSGVTQTPKHLITATGQRVTLRCSPRSGDLSVYWYQQSLDQGLQFLIQYYNGEERAKGNILERFSAQQFPDLHSELNLSSLELGDSALYFCASSVGWGSTEAFFGQGTRLTVV.

V is TRBV5-4 and J is TRBJ2-4; D might be TRBD2 (6 bases). This CDR3 comprises 14 residues. In germline, CDR1 is SGHNT, CDR2 YYREEE (reference sequence). Deletions cut 1 base from V and 6 bases from J, with 11 bases between. This CDR3 is CASSLRRGGNIQYF. In nucleotides, the CDR3 is TGTGCCAGCAGCTTGAGGCGGGGAGGAAACATTCAGTACTTC.

This rearrangement joins TRBV10-3 to TRBJ2-7; D is unclear. Germline loops: CDR1 ENHRY, CDR2 SYGVKD. This CDR3 has 14 residues. V lost 2 bases and J lost 0, with 8 bases in between. The DNA for the CDR3 is TGTGCCATCAGTGAGACACTAAGCTCCTACGAGCAGTACTTC. It specifies CAISETLSSYEQYF.

The chain couples TRBV4-3 to TRBJ1-1, with 10 positions matching TRBD1. V lost 3 bases and J lost 5; bases outside the gene matches: 6. The CDR3 runs 15 residues. The germline V gene encodes CDR1 LGHNA and CDR2 YSLEER. The DNA for the CDR3 is TGCGCCAGCAGCCACAGACAGGGGGCCGGGACTGAAGCTTTCTTT. Translation: CASSHRQGAGTEAFF.